This paragraph reports one T cell receptor (beta chain). Its antigen remains unidentified. The data were taken from a study of OX40 agonist ivuxolimab in advanced cancers. Study-wide context: A male proportion of over 75% was recorded, with mean age around 55 years and range roughly 23 to 79.

Study findings and constraints: Clonal expansion was among the lowest in partial responders at 0.1-3.0 mg/kg, especially CD8+.

Assay used: immunoSEQ multiplex PCR; TCRdb lists only in-frame clones, some missing. The sample has just under 65,000 clones, around 90% seen once; the top ten hold over 4%. Per the germline V gene, CDR1 is SGHTA and CDR2 is FQGTGA. The length of the CDR3 is 15 residues. V dropped 1 base and J dropped 3 bases, with 12 bases sitting between them. The material sequenced was CD4+ or CD8+ T cells sorted from blood, taken in a trial of the OX40 agonist ivuxolimab. This chain links TRBV7-3 with TRBJ2-5, with D possibly TRBD1 on 6 matching bases. This clonotype originated in an adult with an advanced solid tumor such as melanoma, head and neck, liver or kidney cancer. This CDR3 reads CASSLRGGPEETQYF. The CDR3 DNA is TGTGCCAGCAGCTTAAGAGGGGGACCAGAAGAGACCCAGTACTTC. The full variable domain, rest sourced from reference TRBV7-3 and TRBJ2-5, is GAGVSQTPSNKVTEKGKYVELRCDPISGHTALYWYRQSLGQGPEFLIYFQGTGAADDSGLPNDRFFAVRPEGSVSTLKIQRTERGDSAVYLCASSLRGGPEETQYFGPGTRLLVL.